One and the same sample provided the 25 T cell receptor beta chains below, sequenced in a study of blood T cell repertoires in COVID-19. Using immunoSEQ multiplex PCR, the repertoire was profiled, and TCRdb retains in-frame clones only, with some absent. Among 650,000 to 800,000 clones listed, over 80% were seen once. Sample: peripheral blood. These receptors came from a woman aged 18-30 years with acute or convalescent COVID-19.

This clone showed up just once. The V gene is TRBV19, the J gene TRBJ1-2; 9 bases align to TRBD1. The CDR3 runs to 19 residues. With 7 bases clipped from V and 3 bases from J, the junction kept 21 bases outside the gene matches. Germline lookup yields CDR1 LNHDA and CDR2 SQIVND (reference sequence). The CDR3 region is CASTPRGAAHRGQDYGYTF. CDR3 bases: TGTGCCAGTACCCCTAGAGGTGCGGCCCACAGGGGGCAGGACTATGGCTACACCTTC.

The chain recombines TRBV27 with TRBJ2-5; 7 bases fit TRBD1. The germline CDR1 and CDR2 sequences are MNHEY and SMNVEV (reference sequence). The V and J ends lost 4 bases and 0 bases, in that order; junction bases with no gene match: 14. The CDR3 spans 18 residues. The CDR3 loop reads CASSSNRGPTPYQETQYF. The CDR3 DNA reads TGTGCCAGCAGTTCAAACAGGGGCCCGACCCCGTACCAAGAGACCCAGTACTTC.

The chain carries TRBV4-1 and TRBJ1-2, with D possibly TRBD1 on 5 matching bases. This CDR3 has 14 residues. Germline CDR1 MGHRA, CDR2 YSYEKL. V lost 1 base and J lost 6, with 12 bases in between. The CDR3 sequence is CASSQVFAGHGYTF. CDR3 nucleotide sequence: TGCGCCAGCAGCCAAGTCTTTGCAGGGCATGGCTACACCTTC.

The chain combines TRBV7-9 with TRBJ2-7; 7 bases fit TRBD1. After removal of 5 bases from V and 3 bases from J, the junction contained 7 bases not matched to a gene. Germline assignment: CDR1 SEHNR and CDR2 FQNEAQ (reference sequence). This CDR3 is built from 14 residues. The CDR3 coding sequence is TGTGCCAGCAGCCTACCCGACAGGGTCTACGAGCAGTACTTC. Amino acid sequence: CASSLPDRVYEQYF.

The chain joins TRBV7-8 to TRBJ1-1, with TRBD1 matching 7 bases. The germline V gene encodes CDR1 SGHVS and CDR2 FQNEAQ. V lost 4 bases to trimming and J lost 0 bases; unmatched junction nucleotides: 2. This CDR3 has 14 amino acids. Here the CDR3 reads CASSSTGMNTEAFF. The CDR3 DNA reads TGTGCCAGCAGCTCGACAGGGATGAACACTGAAGCTTTCTTT.

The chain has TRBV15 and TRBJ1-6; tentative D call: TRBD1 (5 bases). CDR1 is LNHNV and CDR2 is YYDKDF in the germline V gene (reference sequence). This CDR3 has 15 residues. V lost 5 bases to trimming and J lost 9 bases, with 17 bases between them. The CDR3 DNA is TGTGCCACCAGCCAGGGTCAAGGGGAGGCTTCACCCCTCCACTTT. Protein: CATSQGQGEASPLHF.

The CDR3 nucleotides read TGTGCCAGCAGCCCGCCCCCTCCTCTGCTAGCGGGTGTCTACAATGAGCAGTTCTTC. Encoded protein: CASSPPPPLLAGVYNEQFF. This rearrangement joins TRBV11-2 to TRBJ2-1; 8 bases are shared with TRBD2. The germline V gene has CDR1 SGHAT and CDR2 FQNNGV. The CDR3 totals 19 residues. Unmatched junction bases numbered 18, after V lost 5 bases and J lost 3 bases.

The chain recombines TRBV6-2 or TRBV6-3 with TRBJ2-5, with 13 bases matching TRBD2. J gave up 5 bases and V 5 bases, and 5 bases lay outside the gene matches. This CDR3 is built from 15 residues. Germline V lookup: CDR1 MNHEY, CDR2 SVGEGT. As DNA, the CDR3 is TGTGCCAGCAGTACTACTAGCGGGGGGGCCGAGACCCAGTACTTC. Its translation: CASSTTSGGAETQYF.

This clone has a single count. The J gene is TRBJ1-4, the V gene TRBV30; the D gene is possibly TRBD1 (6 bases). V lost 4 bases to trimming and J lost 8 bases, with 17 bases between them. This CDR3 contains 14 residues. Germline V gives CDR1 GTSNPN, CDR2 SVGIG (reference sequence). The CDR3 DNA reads TGTGCCTGGACTGAAGGAGGCAGGGGAGAAAAACTGTTTTTT. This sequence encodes CAWTEGGRGEKLFF.

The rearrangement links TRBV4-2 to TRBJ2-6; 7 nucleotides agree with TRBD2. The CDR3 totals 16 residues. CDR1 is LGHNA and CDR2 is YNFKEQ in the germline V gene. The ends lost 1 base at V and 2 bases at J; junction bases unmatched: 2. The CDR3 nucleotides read TGTGCCAGCAGCCAAGTGGGGGGGGCTGGGGCCAACGTCCTGACTTTC. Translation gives CASSQVGGAGANVLTF.

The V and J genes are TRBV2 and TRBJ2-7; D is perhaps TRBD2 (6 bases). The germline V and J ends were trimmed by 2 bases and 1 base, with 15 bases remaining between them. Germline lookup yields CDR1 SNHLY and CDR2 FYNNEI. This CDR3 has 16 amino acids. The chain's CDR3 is CASSEISGGQSYEQYF. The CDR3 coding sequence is TGTGCCAGCAGTGAAATCTCAGGAGGGCAGTCCTACGAGCAGTACTTC.

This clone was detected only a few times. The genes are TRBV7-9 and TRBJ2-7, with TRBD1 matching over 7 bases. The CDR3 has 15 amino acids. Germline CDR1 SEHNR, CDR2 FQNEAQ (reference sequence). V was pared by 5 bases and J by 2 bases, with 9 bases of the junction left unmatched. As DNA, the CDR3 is TGTGCCAGCAGCGCCCGGGACAGATCCACCTACGAGCAGTACTTC. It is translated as CASSARDRSTYEQYF. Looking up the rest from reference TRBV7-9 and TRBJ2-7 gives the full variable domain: DTGVSQNPRHKITKRGQNVTFRCDPISEHNRLYWYRQTLGQGPEFLTYFQNEAQLEKSRLLSDRFSAERPKGSFSTLEIQRTEQGDSAMYLCASSARDRSTYEQYFGPGTRLTVT.

This CDR3 reads CAWGGRNYGYTF. DNA of the CDR3: TGTGCCTGGGGAGGGAGGAACTATGGCTACACCTTC. The chain combines TRBV30 with TRBJ1-2; D is unclear. Germline V gene data show CDR1 as GTSNPN and CDR2 as SVGIG (reference sequence). This CDR3 is built from 12 residues. V gave up 5 bases and J gave up 2 bases, with 9 bases separating them.

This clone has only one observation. CDR3 DNA sequence: TGTGCCAGCTCACCCATGGACAGATTGAACACTGAAGCTTTCTTT. Protein product: CASSPMDRLNTEAFF. The chain carries TRBV18 and TRBJ1-1; possible D gene TRBD1, 6 bases. Germline V gives CDR1 KGHSH, CDR2 LQKENI. The V gene lost 3 bases and the J gene lost 0 bases, with 11 bases spanning the gap. The CDR3 totals 15 residues.

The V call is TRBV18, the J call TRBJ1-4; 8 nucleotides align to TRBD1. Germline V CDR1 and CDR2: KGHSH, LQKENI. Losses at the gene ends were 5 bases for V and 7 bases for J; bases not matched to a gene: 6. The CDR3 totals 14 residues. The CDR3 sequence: CASSTTGGGEKLFF. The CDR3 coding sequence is TGTGCCAGCTCAACTACAGGGGGTGGTGAAAAACTGTTTTTT.

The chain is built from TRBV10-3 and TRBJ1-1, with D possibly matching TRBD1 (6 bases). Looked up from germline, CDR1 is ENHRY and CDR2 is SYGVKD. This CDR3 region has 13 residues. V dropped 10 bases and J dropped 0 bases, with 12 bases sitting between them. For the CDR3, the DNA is TGTGCCACACTCGGGACATTGAACACTGAAGCTTTCTTT. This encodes CATLGTLNTEAFF.

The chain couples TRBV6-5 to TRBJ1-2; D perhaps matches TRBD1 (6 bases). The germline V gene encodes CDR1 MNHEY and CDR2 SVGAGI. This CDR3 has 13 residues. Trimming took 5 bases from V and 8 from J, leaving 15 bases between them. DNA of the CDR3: TGTGCCAGCAGTACGGACAGTTGGAAGGGCTACACCTTC. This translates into CASSTDSWKGYTF.

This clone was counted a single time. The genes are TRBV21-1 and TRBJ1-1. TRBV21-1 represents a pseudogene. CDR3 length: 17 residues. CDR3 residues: CASTKAAGAGANTEAFF. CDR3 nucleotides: TGTGCCAGCACAAAAGCCGCGGGGGCAGGGGCTAACACTGAAGCTTTCTTT.

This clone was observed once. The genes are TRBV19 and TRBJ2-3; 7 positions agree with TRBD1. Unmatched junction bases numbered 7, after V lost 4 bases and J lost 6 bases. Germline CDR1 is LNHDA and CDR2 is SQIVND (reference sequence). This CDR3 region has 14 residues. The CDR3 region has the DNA TGTGCCAGTAGTAACAGGGGAAGGTGGGATACGCAGTATTTT. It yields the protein CASSNRGRWDTQYF.

CDR3 nucleotide sequence: TGCGCCAGCAGCCAATATCGAAGGGGACTAGCGGGTTACCGCTCCTACAATGAGCAGTTCTTC. Translating it yields CASSQYRRGLAGYRSYNEQFF. The genes are TRBV4-3 and TRBJ2-1; the match to TRBD2 covers 12 bases. V was pared by 2 bases and J by 0 bases, with 14 bases of the junction left unmatched. The CDR3 sequence is 21 residues long. Germline V gives CDR1 LGHNA, CDR2 YSLEER.

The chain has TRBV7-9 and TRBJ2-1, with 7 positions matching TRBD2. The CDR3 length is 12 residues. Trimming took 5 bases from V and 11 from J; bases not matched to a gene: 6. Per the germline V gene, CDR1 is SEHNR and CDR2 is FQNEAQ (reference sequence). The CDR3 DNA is TGTGCCAGCAGCCGGGAGGAGAGGCAGCAGTTCTTC. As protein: CASSREERQQFF.

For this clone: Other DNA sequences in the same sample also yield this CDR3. The CDR3 loop is CAWSRGSNQPQHF. CDR3 nucleotide sequence: TGTGCCTGGAGTCGGGGGAGCAATCAGCCCCAGCATTTT. This chain connects TRBV30 to TRBJ1-5; weak D call: TRBD1 (5 bases). The germline CDR1 and CDR2 sequences are GTSNPN and SVGIG (reference sequence). Trimming stripped 2 bases from V and 1 base from J, with 6 bases between. The CDR3 totals 13 residues.

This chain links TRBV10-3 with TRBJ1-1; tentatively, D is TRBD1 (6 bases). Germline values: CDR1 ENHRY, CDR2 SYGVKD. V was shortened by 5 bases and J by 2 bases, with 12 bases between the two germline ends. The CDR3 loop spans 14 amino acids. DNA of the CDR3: TGTGCCATCAGTTGGACAGCGCTTAACACTGAAGCTTTCTTT. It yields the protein CAISWTALNTEAFF.

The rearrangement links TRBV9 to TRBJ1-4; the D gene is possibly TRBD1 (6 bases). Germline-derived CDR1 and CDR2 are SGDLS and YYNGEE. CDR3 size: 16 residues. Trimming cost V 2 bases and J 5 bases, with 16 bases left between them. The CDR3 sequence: CASSVRGTTANEKLFF. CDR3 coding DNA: TGTGCCAGCAGCGTGAGGGGGACGACGGCGAATGAAAAACTGTTTTTT.

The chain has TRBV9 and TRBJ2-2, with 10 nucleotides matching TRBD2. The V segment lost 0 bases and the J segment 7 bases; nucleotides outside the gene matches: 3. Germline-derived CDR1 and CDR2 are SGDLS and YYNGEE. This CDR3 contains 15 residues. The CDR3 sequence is CASSVDSGGIGELFF. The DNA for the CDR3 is TGTGCCAGCAGCGTAGATAGCGGGGGGATCGGGGAGCTGTTTTTT. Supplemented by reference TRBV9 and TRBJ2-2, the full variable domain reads DSGVTQTPKHLITATGQRVTLRCSPRSGDLSVYWYQQSLDQGLQFLIQYYNGEERAKGNILERFSAQQFPDLHSELNLSSLELGDSALYFCASSVDSGGIGELFFGEGSRLTVL.